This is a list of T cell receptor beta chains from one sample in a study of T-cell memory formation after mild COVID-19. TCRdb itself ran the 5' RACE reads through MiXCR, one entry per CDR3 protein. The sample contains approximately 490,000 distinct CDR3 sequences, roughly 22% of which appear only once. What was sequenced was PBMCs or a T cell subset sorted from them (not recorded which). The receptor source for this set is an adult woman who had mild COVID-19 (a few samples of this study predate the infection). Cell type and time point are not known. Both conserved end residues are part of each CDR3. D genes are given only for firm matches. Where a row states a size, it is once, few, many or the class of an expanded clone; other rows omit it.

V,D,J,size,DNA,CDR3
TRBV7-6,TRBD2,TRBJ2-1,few,TGTGCCAGCAGCTTGCGGGCTAGCGGATGGGATGAGCAGTTCTTC,CASSLRASGWDEQFF
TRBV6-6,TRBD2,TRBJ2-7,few,TGTGCCAGCACCGGACTAGCGGGGGCTGGCGAGCAGTACTTC,CASTGLAGAGEQYF
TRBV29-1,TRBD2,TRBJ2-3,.,TGCAGCGTTGAACGGGCTAGCGGGAGGTCAGATACGCAGTATTTT,CSVERASGRSDTQYF
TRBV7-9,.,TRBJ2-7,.,TGTGCCAGCAGCTTAAGTTCACCCGGACACTACGAGCAGTACTTC,CASSLSSPGHYEQYF
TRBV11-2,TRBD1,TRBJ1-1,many,TGTGCCAGCAGCCCAGGACAGGGGGCAATAATAGCTTTCTTT,CASSPGQGAIIAFF
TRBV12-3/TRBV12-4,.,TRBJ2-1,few,TGTGCCAGCAGGATGGGGACTCCTTACAATGAGCAGTTCTTC,CASRMGTPYNEQFF
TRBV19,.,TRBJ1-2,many,TGTGCCAGTAGTACCGACAGACGTGCAAACTATGGCTACACCTTC,CASSTDRRANYGYTF
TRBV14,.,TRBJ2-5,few,TGTGCCAGCAGCGAGGCGGGGTGGTACCAAGAGACCCAGTACTTC,CASSEAGWYQETQYF
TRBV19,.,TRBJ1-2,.,TGTGCCAGTAGTTGGGCAGAGCCTAACTATGGCTACACCTTC,CASSWAEPNYGYTF
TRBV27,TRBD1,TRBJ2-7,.,TGTGCCAGCAGAAGCAGGGGGCGATACGAGCAGTACTTC,CASRSRGRYEQYF
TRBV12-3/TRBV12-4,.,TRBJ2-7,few,TGTGCCAGCAGTTTCTGGGCGTTAAGAACTCCCTCCTACGAGCAGTACTTC,CASSFWALRTPSYEQYF
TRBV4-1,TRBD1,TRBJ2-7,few,TGCGCCAGCAGCCAAGGAGGGACAGGGTTCTACGAGCAGTACTTC,CASSQGGTGFYEQYF
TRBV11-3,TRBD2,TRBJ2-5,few,TGTGCCAGCAGCCCGGGGATAGCGGGGGGACTAGAAGAGACCCAGTACTTC,CASSPGIAGGLEETQYF
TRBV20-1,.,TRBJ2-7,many,TGCAGTGCCAAGCTGGGGGGGCCGAGCTACGAGCAGTACTTC,CSAKLGGPSYEQYF
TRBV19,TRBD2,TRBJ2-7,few,TGTGCCAGTAGTATCACTAGCGGGACGTACGAGCAGTACTTC,CASSITSGTYEQYF
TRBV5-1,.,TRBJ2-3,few,TGCGCCAGCAGCTTGGGACAGTCCCGGGATACGCAGTATTTT,CASSLGQSRDTQYF
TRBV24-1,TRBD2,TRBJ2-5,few,TGTGCCACCAGTGATTTGTTAGCGGGAGGTCGGGAGACCCAGTACTTC,CATSDLLAGGRETQYF
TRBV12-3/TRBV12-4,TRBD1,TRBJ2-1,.,TGTGCCAGCAGTTGGGTCAGGGGGCTGAATGAGCAGTTCTTC,CASSWVRGLNEQFF
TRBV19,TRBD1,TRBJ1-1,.,TGTGCCACCCGGGACAGGGGGCACACTGAAGCTTTCTTT,CATRDRGHTEAFF
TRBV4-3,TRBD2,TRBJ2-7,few,TGCGCCAGCAGCCCGACTAGCGGGAGCCCTTCTTACGAGCAGTACTTC,CASSPTSGSPSYEQYF
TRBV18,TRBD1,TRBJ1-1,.,TGTGCCAGCTCTCAGGGGACAGGGGTCCCTGAAGCTTTCTTT,CASSQGTGVPEAFF
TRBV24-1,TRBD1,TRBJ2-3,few,TGTGCCACCAGCGGGACAGTCGACAGGACAGATACGCAGTATTTT,CATSGTVDRTDTQYF
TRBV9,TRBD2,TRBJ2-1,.,TGTGCCAGCAGCGTTGATCCCCCGGGGGGATACAATGAGCAGTTCTTC,CASSVDPPGGYNEQFF
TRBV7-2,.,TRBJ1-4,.,TGTGCCAGCAGACGAGTCGGGACGAGGGTTAATGAAAAACTGTTTTTT,CASRRVGTRVNEKLFF
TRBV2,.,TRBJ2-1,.,TGTGCCAGCAGAGATCTGGGTCATAGCTCCTACAATGAGCAGTTCTTC,CASRDLGHSSYNEQFF
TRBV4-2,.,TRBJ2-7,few,TGTGCCAGCAGCCAGGTCGGAGGGGGGCGGGGGTTAGACGAGCAGTACTTC,CASSQVGGGRGLDEQYF
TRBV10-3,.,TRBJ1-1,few,TGTGCCATCAGTGCGGGGGGCGGCACTGAAGCTTTCTTT,CAISAGGGTEAFF
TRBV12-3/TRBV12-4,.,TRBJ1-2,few,TGTGCCAGCAGTTTAGAGGGGGTCTATGGCTACACCTTC,CASSLEGVYGYTF
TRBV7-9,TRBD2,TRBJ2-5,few,TGTGCCAGCAGCTTAGCGACTAGCGGAGAGACCCAGTACTTC,CASSLATSGETQYF
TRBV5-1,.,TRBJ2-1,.,TGCGCCAGCAGCTTGGAAGCGCAGGCCGGTTACAATGAGCAGTTCTTC,CASSLEAQAGYNEQFF
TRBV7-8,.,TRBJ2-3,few,TGTGCCAGCAGCTTAGTCGGGACCCCCGATACGCAGTATTTT,CASSLVGTPDTQYF
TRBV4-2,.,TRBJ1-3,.,TGTGCCAGCAGCCAAGCCCCCGAACAGCCCTCTGGAAACACCATATATTTT,CASSQAPEQPSGNTIYF
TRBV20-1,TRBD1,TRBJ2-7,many,TGCAGTGCTAGAGATCCTCTGGGACAGTCCTACGAGCAGTACTTC,CSARDPLGQSYEQYF
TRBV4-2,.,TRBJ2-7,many,TGTGCCAGCAGCCAAGATCGAGGCGAGCAGTACTTC,CASSQDRGEQYF